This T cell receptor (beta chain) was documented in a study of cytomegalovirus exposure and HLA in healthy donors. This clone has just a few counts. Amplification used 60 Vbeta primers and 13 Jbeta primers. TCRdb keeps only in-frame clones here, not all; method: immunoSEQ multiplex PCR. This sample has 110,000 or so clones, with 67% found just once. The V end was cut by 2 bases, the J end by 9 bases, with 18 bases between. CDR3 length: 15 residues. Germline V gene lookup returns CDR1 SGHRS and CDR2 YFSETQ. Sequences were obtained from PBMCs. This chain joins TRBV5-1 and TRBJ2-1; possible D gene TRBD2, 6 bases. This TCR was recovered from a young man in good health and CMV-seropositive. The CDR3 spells CASSFLPGDGGEQFF. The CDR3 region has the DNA TGCGCCAGCAGCTTCCTCCCGGGGGACGGGGGTGAGCAGTTCTTC.